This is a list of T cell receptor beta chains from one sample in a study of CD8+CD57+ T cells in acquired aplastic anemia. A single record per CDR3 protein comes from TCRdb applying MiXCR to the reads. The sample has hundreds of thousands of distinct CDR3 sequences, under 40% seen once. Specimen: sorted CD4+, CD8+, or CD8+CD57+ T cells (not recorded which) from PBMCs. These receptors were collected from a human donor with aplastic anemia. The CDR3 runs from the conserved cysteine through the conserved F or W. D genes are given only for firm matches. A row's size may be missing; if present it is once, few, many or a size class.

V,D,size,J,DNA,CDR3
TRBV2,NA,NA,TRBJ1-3,TGTGCCAGCAGTGAAGGCAGGGCTGGAAACACCATATATTTT,CASSEGRAGNTIYF
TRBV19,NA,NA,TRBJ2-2,TGTGCCAGCAACAGGGTCGCCGGGGAGCTGTTTTTT,CASNRVAGELFF
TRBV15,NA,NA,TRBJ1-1,TGTGCCACCAGCAGAGATGGGGGGCAAGGGACTGAAGCTTTCTTT,CATSRDGGQGTEAFF
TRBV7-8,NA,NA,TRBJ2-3,TGTGCCAGCAGCTTAGACCGCAGGGTCGCGACAGATACGCAGTATTTT,CASSLDRRVATDTQYF
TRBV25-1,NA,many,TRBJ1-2,TGTGCCAGCAGCCCGATGGGGGGGAACTATGGCTACACCTTC,CASSPMGGNYGYTF
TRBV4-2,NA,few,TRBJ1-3,TGTGCCAGCAGCCAAGATGGATCACAGGGTACGGGAAACACCATATATTTT,CASSQDGSQGTGNTIYF
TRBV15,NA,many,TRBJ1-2,TGTGCCACCAGCACCAGATCGGGCTATGGCTACACCTTC,CATSTRSGYGYTF
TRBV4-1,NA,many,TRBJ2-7,TGCGCCAGCAGCCAAGATTACGTGTCCGAGCAGTACTTC,CASSQDYVSEQYF
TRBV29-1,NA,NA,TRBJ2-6,TGCAGCGTCGCACGGGGTTCTGGGGCCAACGTCCTGACTTTC,CSVARGSGANVLTF
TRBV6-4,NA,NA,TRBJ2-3,TGTGCCAGCAGCCGGGAGAGCACAGATACGCAGTATTTT,CASSRESTDTQYF
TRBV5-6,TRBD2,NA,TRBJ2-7,TGTGCCAGCAGCTCCTTGGCGGGGGGAGGTTACGAGCAGTACTTC,CASSSLAGGGYEQYF
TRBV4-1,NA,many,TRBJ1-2,TGCGCCAGCAGCCAAGCGGACAGCCTCTATGGCTACACCTTC,CASSQADSLYGYTF
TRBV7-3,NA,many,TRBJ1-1,TGTGCCAGCAGGCCTTTGATGAACACTGAAGCTTTCTTT,CASRPLMNTEAFF
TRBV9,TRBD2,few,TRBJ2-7,TGTGCCAGCAGCCCAGGCGGGGGTTCCTACGAGCAGTACTTC,CASSPGGGSYEQYF
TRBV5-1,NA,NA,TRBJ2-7,TGCGCCAGCAGCTTAGGGCAGGGACTCGAGCAGTACTTC,CASSLGQGLEQYF
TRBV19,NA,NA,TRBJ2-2,TGTGCCAGTAGTAGCGGACAGACCGGGGAGCTGTTTTTT,CASSSGQTGELFF
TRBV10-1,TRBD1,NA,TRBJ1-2,TGCGCCAGTACAACAGGGGAGCGTGGCTACACCTTC,CASTTGERGYTF
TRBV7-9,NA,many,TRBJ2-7,TGTGCCAGCAGCTTTGGGGACTACGAGCAGTACTTC,CASSFGDYEQYF
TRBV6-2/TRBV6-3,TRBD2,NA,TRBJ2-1,TGTGCCAGCAGTTACTCGGTTCCTAGCGGGATCTACAATGAGCAGTTCTTC,CASSYSVPSGIYNEQFF
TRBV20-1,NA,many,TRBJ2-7,TGCAGTGCTAGAAAGAGCGAGCAGTACTTC,CSARKSEQYF
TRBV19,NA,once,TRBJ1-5,TGTGCCAGTAGTAGTCAGGGGACTAATCAGCCCCAGCATTTT,CASSSQGTNQPQHF
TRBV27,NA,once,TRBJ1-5,TGTGCCAGCAGTTTTCTTCCCGGATACAATCAGCCCCAGCATTTT,CASSFLPGYNQPQHF
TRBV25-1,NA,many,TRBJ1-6,TGTGCCAGCAGTGACCCGGGGGACTATAATTCACCCCTCCACTTT,CASSDPGDYNSPLHF
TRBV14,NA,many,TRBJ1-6,TGTGCCAGCAGCCAAGCGCAGGGACGTTCACCCCTCCACTTT,CASSQAQGRSPLHF
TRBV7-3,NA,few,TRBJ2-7,TGTGCCAGCAGTGAAACATGGGCCTACGAGCAGTACTTC,CASSETWAYEQYF
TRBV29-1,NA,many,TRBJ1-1,TGCAGCGTTGGAGGGACGGGCGATACTGAAGCTTTCTTT,CSVGGTGDTEAFF
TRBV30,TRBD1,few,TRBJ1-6,TGTGCCTGGGTGGGACAGTATAATTCACCCCTCCACTTT,CAWVGQYNSPLHF
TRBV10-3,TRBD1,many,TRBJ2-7,TGTGCCATCAGTGAGTCCGGGGGACAGGGGACCTACGAGCAGTACTTC,CAISESGGQGTYEQYF
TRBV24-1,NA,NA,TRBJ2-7,TGTGCCACCAGTGAAGGTCCGAGGGACGAGCAGTACTTC,CATSEGPRDEQYF
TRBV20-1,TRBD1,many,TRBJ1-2,TGCAGTGCTAGAGCCACCTTCGGACAGGGAGACGCAGATGGCTACACCTTC,CSARATFGQGDADGYTF
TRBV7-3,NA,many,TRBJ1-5,TGTGCCAGCAGCTTATCCTTGGGTCAGCCCCAGCATTTT,CASSLSLGQPQHF
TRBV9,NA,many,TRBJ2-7,TGTGCCAGCAGCGTACAAGACAGCTACGAGCAGTACTTC,CASSVQDSYEQYF
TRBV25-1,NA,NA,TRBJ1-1,TGTGCCAGCAGCTTGGGAGGGGCGGCTGACACTGAAGCTTTCTTT,CASSLGGAADTEAFF
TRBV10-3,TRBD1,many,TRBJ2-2,TGTGCCATCAGGGGACAGGGGGGGACCGGGGAGCTGTTTTTT,CAIRGQGGTGELFF
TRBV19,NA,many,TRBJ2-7,TGTGCCAGTAGTGGGGGAGGACAGGCAAGGTACGAGCAGTACTTC,CASSGGGQARYEQYF
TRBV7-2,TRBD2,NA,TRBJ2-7,TGTGCCAGCAGCCGAGTGGGTAGCGGGAGCTACGAGCAGTACTTC,CASSRVGSGSYEQYF
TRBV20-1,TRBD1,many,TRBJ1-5,TGCAGTGCTGCATCGGACAGGGCGGGGGAGCCCCAGCATTTT,CSAASDRAGEPQHF
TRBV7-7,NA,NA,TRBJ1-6,TGTGCTAGCAGTGGAGCGGCGTCGAACGCCTATAATTCACCCCTCCACTTT,CASSGAASNAYNSPLHF
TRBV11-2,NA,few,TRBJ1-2,TGTGCCAGCAGCTCCCCCCCGGGGCCGCTCAGGGGCTATGGCTACACCTTC,CASSSPPGPLRGYGYTF
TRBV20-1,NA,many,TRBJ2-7,TGCAGTGCTTTGCTACTTACAACCTACGAGCAGTACTTC,CSALLLTTYEQYF
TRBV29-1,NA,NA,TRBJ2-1,TGCAGCGTTGGGTGGACTGCAAATAATGAGCAGTTCTTC,CSVGWTANNEQFF
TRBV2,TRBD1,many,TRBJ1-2,TGTGCCAGCAGCGACCTTGGACAGGCATTATATGGCTACACCTTC,CASSDLGQALYGYTF
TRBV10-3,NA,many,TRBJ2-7,TGTGCCATCAGAGAAACCTACGAGCAGTACTTC,CAIRETYEQYF
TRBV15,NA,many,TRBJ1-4,TGTGCCACCAGCAGAGAAGGGGGAACTAATGAAAAACTGTTTTTT,CATSREGGTNEKLFF
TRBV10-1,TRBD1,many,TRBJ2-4,TGCGCCAGCAGTTCAAATGCTGGGACAGGGAAAAACATTCAGTACTTC,CASSSNAGTGKNIQYF
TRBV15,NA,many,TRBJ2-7,TGTGCCACCAGCAGAGAAACAGGGTTCTCCTACGAGCAGTACTTC,CATSRETGFSYEQYF
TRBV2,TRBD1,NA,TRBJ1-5,TGTGCCAGCAGACCCGACGACAGGGGAAATCAGCCCCAGCATTTT,CASRPDDRGNQPQHF
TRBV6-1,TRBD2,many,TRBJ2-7,TGTGCCAGCAGTGGGACTAGCCTTGCCTACGAGCAGTACTTC,CASSGTSLAYEQYF